The rows below give T cell receptor beta chains drawn from one sample of a study of T cell responses to AZD1222 COVID-19 vaccine. Clones were read by immunoSEQ multiplex PCR, and TCRdb kept only the in-frame ones, dropping some. The repertoire holds some 70,000 clones, with 82% as singletons. The sequencing here drew on peripheral blood, taken on day 0 of AZD1222 vaccination. These receptors originate from an adult in good health. CDR3s include the opening cysteine and the closing phenylalanine or tryptophan.

TRBV9	TRBJ1-6	CASGGGQGTNSPLHF
TRBV5-1	TRBJ1-4	CASSVTGANEKLFF
TRBV6-2/TRBV6-3	TRBJ2-7	CASSYDGYYEQYF
TRBV6-6	TRBJ2-4	CASSPDRSAKNIQYF
TRBV10-3	TRBJ1-1	CATSVDGTEAFF
TRBV19	TRBJ1-2	CASMDRTADYGYTF
TRBV4-2	TRBJ1-5	CASSQEVRVGNQPQHF
TRBV3-1/TRBV3-2	TRBJ2-2	CASSQGSAGGELFF
TRBV6-5	TRBJ1-1	CASRGGDTEAFF
TRBV5-6	TRBJ1-5	CASSLSRDRNQPQHF
TRBV7-7	TRBJ2-3	CASSLGQGADTQYF
TRBV29-1	TRBJ2-3	CSVSSTDTQYF
TRBV25-1	TRBJ2-3	CASSGDLQTSTDTQYF
TRBV7-8	TRBJ2-5	CASSLEGQVQETQYF
TRBV4-1	TRBJ1-2	CASSPTEGGLGYTF
TRBV9	TRBJ1-1	CASSGVGLAEAFF
TRBV4-1	TRBJ2-7	CASSPVAGGHREQYF
TRBV29-1	TRBJ1-4	CSVQAGQPGEKLFF
TRBV6-5	TRBJ2-2	CASRPRTGLERELFF
TRBV7-2	TRBJ2-5	CASSLEIQETQYF
TRBV6-2/TRBV6-3	TRBJ2-7	CASSYGAPSDEQYF
TRBV5-1	TRBJ2-7	CASSLDFGYEQYF
TRBV20-1	TRBJ1-2	CSAQGDYGYTF
TRBV30	TRBJ2-3	CACRQEPSTDTQYF
TRBV5-5	TRBJ2-5	CASRLRDRAEETQYF
TRBV12-2	TRBJ2-1	CASRLGSGEQFF
TRBV29-1	TRBJ2-1	CSVATPLYNEQFF
TRBV30	TRBJ2-5	CAWSATSGVETQYF
TRBV11-2	TRBJ1-1	CASSLSRNEAFF
TRBV4-1	TRBJ2-7	CASSSQGTTYEQYF
TRBV19	TRBJ1-2	CASSITGSIAGGYTF
TRBV11-3	TRBJ2-7	CASGDSSYEQYF
TRBV28	TRBJ1-3	CASRNSHGGKHSSGNTIYF
TRBV4-1	TRBJ2-1	CASSRDSGGQGYNEQFF
TRBV4-2	TRBJ2-7	CASSQDLAGASYEQYF
TRBV6-6	TRBJ1-4	CASGPGDVNEKLFF
TRBV10-3	TRBJ1-1	CAISPTSGTGGWYTEAFF
TRBV11-1	TRBJ2-3	CASSLGGRTTDTQYF
TRBV4-2	TRBJ2-5	CASSQGASGGGLETQYF
TRBV27	TRBJ1-6	CASRRPQGEPLHF
TRBV6-5	TRBJ1-1	CASSWTGDTEAFF
TRBV30	TRBJ2-1	CAWSDQGLGEQFF
TRBV10-3	TRBJ2-7	CAISPGQGADEQYF
TRBV9	TRBJ1-6	CASSLQDKNSPLHF
TRBV7-6	TRBJ2-7	CASSPGTGGAPYKQYF
TRBV5-6	TRBJ1-1	CASSLVRDSEAFF